Below are 4 T cell receptor beta chains sequenced from a single sample in a study of regulatory T cells in long-lasting Graves disease. As to time point: newly diagnosed GD, antithyroid drugs for less than 3 months. Extracted RNA from PBMCs served as the source of the TCR library. Libraries of TCR beta came from iRepertoire HTBI primers plus Arm-PCR of CDR3 regions. Each CDR3 protein is one row after TCRdb ran MiXCR on the multiplex PCR reads. The sample gives about 620,000 distinct CDR3 sequences, approximately 15% of which show up once; 15% to 20% is in the top ten. The same specimen was also included in a second study, on T cells in Graves' hyperthyroidism and ophthalmopathy.

This sample comprised peripheral blood mononuclear cells (PBMCs), obtained at new diagnosis, from a patient treated with antithyroid drugs. These receptors were obtained from a woman between 25 and 40 years old with Graves disease.

This clonotype was counted many times. The rearrangement uses TRBV29-1 and TRBJ2-3; D may be TRBD1 (5 bases). Per germline, CDR1 SQVTM and CDR2 ANQGSEA. The CDR3 contains 14 residues. Trimming removed 5 bases from V and 1 base from J, with 13 bases in between. CDR3 sequence (DNA): TGCAGCGTTATCCGAGGACAAGGCACAGATACGCAGTATTTT. Its protein is CSVIRGQGTDTQYF.

This clonotype was counted at least ten times. The chain uses TRBV2 and TRBJ1-6; 7 bases are shared with TRBD1. V lost 5 bases, J lost 0 bases, and 7 bases stayed unmatched. The CDR3 sequence is 17 residues long. The germline gives CDR1 SNHLY, CDR2 FYNNEI. The chain's CDR3 is CASSSRQGTSYNSPLHF. The CDR3 nucleotides read TGTGCCAGCAGTTCCAGACAGGGTACCTCCTATAATTCACCCCTCCACTTT.

In this sample, this clonotype turned up many times. V is TRBV29-1 and J is TRBJ2-3; tentatively, D is TRBD1 (6 bases). The germline gives CDR1 SQVTM, CDR2 ANQGSEA. There are 16 residues in the CDR3. V dropped 5 bases and J dropped 4 bases, with 22 bases sitting between them. Written as DNA, the CDR3 is TGCAGCGTTTCACTCGGTAGGGGGAGAGCGGCAGATACGCAGTATTTT. Its protein is CSVSLGRGRAADTQYF.

At least ten counts were recorded for this clonotype. The gene calls are TRBV3-1 and TRBJ1-1; TRBD1 aligns across 10 bases. Germline V gene sequence: CDR1 LGHDT, CDR2 YNNKEL (reference sequence). Trimming took 4 bases from V and 1 from J; bases not matched to a gene: 0. CDR3 size: 14 residues. This chain's CDR3 is CASSRTGGNTEAFF. The CDR3 DNA reads TGTGCCAGCAGCCGGACAGGGGGGAACACTGAAGCTTTCTTT.